Described below is a single TCR beta chain sequence and its context. This entry belongs to a study of cytomegalovirus exposure and HLA in healthy donors. Looking at the study overall: Assignment to the Caucasian-associated ancestry cluster applied to roughly 80% of the approximately 420 genotyped donors.

PCR involved 60 Vbeta and 13 Jbeta primers. TCRdb's copy holds only in-frame clones and misses some; the assay was immunoSEQ multiplex PCR. The sample records over 100,000 clones, around 73% being singletons. Germline CDR1 is MNHEY and CDR2 is SMNVEV (reference sequence). V lost 5 bases and J lost 3, with 20 bases in between. CDR3 size: 16 residues. V and J are TRBV27 and TRBJ2-7; D may be TRBD2 (5 bases). This clonotype was sampled from a man in his forties in good health and CMV-seronegative. The sequencing input was PBMCs. The CDR3 nucleotides read TGTGCCAGCAGTCCCTCCGCGGGTCCTCGGCACTACGAGCAGTACTTC. Amino acid sequence: CASSPSAGPRHYEQYF.